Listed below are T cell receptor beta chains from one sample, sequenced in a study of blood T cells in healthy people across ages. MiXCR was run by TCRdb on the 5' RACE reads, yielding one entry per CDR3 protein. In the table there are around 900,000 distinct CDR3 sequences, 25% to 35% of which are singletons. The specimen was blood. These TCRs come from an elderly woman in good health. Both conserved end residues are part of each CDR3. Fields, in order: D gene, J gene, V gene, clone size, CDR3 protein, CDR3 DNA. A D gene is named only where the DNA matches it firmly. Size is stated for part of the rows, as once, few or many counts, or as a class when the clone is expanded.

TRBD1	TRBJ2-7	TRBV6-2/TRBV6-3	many	CASSSGDSHYEQYF	TGTGCCAGCAGTTCCGGGGACAGCCACTACGAGCAGTACTTC
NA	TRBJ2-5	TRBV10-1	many	CASSAGAAAQETQYF	TGCGCCAGCAGTGCTGGGGCTGCGGCGCAAGAGACCCAGTACTTC
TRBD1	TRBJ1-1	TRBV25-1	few	CASKGAGGNTEAFF	TGTGCCAGTAAGGGGGCGGGAGGGAACACTGAAGCTTTCTTT
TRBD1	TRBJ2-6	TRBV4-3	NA	CASSPTGAIGPGANVLTF	TGCGCCAGCAGCCCGACAGGGGCAATAGGCCCTGGGGCCAACGTCCTGACTTTC
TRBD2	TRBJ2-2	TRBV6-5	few	CASSRNSGGGTGELFF	TGTGCCAGCAGCAGAAATAGCGGGGGGGGGACCGGGGAGCTGTTTTTT
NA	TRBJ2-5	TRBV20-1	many	CSASGGRSQETQYF	TGCAGTGCTAGCGGGGGTAGATCTCAAGAGACCCAGTACTTC
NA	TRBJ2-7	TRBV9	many	CASSPVVGAGGVQYF	TGTGCCAGCAGCCCAGTGGTAGGGGCGGGTGGTGTACAGTACTTC
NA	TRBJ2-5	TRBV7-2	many	CASSPGPGRGETQYF	TGTGCCAGCAGCCCAGGGCCCGGGCGGGGAGAGACCCAGTACTTC
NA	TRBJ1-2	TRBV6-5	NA	CATSRWQGGYGHTF	TGTGCCACTTCCCGTTGGCAGGGAGGCTATGGCCACACCTTC
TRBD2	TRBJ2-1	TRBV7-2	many	CASSLGGGENNEQFF	TGTGCCAGCAGCTTGGGCGGGGGGGAAAACAATGAGCAGTTCTTC
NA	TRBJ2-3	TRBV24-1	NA	CATSDRGVSTDTQYF	TGTGCCACCAGTGATCGTGGAGTGAGCACAGATACGCAGTATTTT
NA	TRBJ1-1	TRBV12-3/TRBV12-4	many	CASSLGGSRYTEAFF	TGTGCCAGCAGTTTAGGGGGCAGCCGATACACTGAAGCTTTCTTT
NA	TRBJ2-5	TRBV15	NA	CATSGFRTEETQYF	TGTGCCACCAGCGGGTTTCGTACGGAAGAGACCCAGTACTTC
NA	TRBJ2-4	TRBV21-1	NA	CATLTPGQVKNIQYF	TGTGCCACCCTCACCCCGGGACAGGTTAAAAACATTCAGTACTTC
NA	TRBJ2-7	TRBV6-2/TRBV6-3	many	CASSRPPNYEQYF	TGTGCCAGCAGCCGACCCCCCAACTACGAGCAGTACTTC
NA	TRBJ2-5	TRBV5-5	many	CASSTGLGETQYF	TGTGCCAGCAGCACAGGGCTGGGGGAGACCCAGTACTTC
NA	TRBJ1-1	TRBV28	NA	CASSLWAGANMNTEAFF	TGTGCCAGCAGTTTATGGGCAGGGGCTAACATGAACACTGAAGCTTTCTTT
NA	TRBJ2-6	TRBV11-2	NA	CASSSIPSGANVLTF	TGTGCCAGCAGCTCAATCCCCTCTGGGGCCAACGTCCTGACTTTC
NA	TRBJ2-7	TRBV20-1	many	CSAIRDRLQEYF	TGCAGTGCTATCCGGGACCGCTTACAGGAGTACTTC
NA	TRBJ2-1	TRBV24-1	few	CATSDPVGRGVNEQFF	TGTGCCACCAGTGACCCAGTGGGTAGGGGGGTTAATGAGCAGTTCTTC
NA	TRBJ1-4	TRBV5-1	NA	CASSTDSATNEELFF	TGCGCCAGCAGCACGGACAGTGCAACTAATGAAGAACTGTTTTTT
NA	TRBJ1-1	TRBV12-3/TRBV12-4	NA	CASRPRPNTEAFF	TGTGCCAGCAGACCACGGCCAAACACTGAAGCTTTCTTT